This T cell receptor (beta chain) stems from a study of identical twins. Study-wide results and caveats: Less excess twin sharing appeared in beta out-of-frame sequences. There were fewer insertions in abundant cord blood beta clonotypes, but memory repertoires showed no such pattern. Compared with unrelated sharing, twin-shared out-of-frame alpha sequences had more low-probability sequences.

Trimming cost V 0 bases and J 1 base; bases outside gene matches: 6. The CDR3 runs to 16 residues. From germline, CDR1 is SGHNT and CDR2 YYREEE (reference sequence). As for this clonotype: The antigen is undetermined.

Unique molecular identifiers were present on the cDNA, and a universal primer site came from template switching. A single record per CDR3 protein comes from TCRdb applying MiXCR to the 5' RACE reads. The profile shows some 1,600,000 distinct CDR3 sequences, around 33% of them singletons. The origin of this receptor is a newborn girl in good health. Sequencing used cord blood. The chain is built from TRBV5-4 and TRBJ2-7, with 8 positions matching TRBD1. The CDR3 region has the DNA TGTGCCAGCAGCTTGGCTGTCAGGGGGCAGTCCTACGAGCAGTACTTC. Its protein product is CASSLAVRGQSYEQYF.